This T cell receptor (beta chain) was retrieved from a study of response to subunit inactivated influenza vaccine. TCRdb processed the RT-PCR reads anew with MiXCR; each CDR3 protein has one entry. The sample shows 530,000 or so distinct CDR3 sequences, about 15% of them seen only once. Between the trimmed V and J ends, which lost 5 bases and 5 bases, there was a span of 9 bases. CDR3 length: 12 residues. Germline lookup yields CDR1 SEHNR and CDR2 FQNEAQ (reference sequence). Sample: PBMCs from blood, taken roughly 12 days after vaccination. The rearrangement joins TRBV7-9 to TRBJ1-2, with unresolved D. This TCR was recovered from a man aged 45-60 years who received an inactivated influenza vaccine. Here the CDR3 reads CASSGENYGYTF. CDR3 sequence (DNA): TGTGCCAGCAGCGGAGAGAATTATGGCTACACCTTC.